This is a list of T cell receptor beta chains from one sample in a study of T-cell memory formation after mild COVID-19. One entry per CDR3 protein results from TCRdb running MiXCR on the 5' RACE reads. The data show roughly 350,000 distinct CDR3 sequences, roughly 13% seen once. The material sequenced was PBMCs or a T cell subset sorted from them (not recorded which). The receptors stem from a man younger than 30 who had mild COVID-19 (a few samples of this study predate the infection). Cell type and time point are not known. CDR3s include the opening cysteine and the closing phenylalanine or tryptophan. Fields, in order: D gene, clone size, J gene, V gene, CDR3 DNA, CDR3 protein. A D gene is named only where the DNA matches it firmly. A row's size may be missing; if present it is once, few, many or a size class.

>-|-|TRBJ1-5|TRBV7-2
TGTGCCAGCAGCTTCGGTACTCAGGGTGGCAATCAGCCCCAGCATTTT
CASSFGTQGGNQPQHF
>-|few|TRBJ2-1|TRBV24-1
TGTGCCACCAGTGATTTGTTCCCGGGAAACACGGACAATGAGCAGTTCTTC
CATSDLFPGNTDNEQFF
>-|-|TRBJ2-3|TRBV7-2
TGTGCCAGCAGCCCGGCCCGGCACACAGATAAGCAGTATTTT
CASSPARHTDKQYF
>-|-|TRBJ1-1|TRBV7-8
TGTGCCAGCAGCCTAGAACAGGGCTTGGGCGCTTTCTTT
CASSLEQGLGAFF
>-|few|TRBJ1-2|TRBV6-5
TGTGCCAGCAGCAGTTGGTGGGGAAACTATGGCTACACCTTC
CASSSWWGNYGYTF
>-|few|TRBJ2-1|TRBV29-1
TGCAGCTCCTCTTCCGGGGGAGAGCAGTTCTTC
CSSSSGGEQFF
>-|-|TRBJ1-1|TRBV7-9
TGTGCCAGCAGCTTCGGCGGTCCGATGAACACTGAAGCTTTCTTT
CASSFGGPMNTEAFF
>TRBD2|many|TRBJ2-1|TRBV5-1
TGCGCCAGCAGCTTGGATATAGCGGGGGGGGATGAGCAGTTCTTC
CASSLDIAGGDEQFF
>-|-|TRBJ1-5|TRBV20-1
TGCAGTGCTAGTCGGGGTTATAGCAATCAGCCCCAGCATTTT
CSASRGYSNQPQHF
>-|many|TRBJ2-7|TRBV7-6
TGTGCCAGCAGCCCTGACCGGTACGAGCAGTACTTC
CASSPDRYEQYF
>-|-|TRBJ2-2|TRBV4-3
TGCGCCAGCAGCCAAGAGTTCGGAGGGGTGAAAGGCGGGGAGCTGTTTTTT
CASSQEFGGVKGGELFF
>-|-|TRBJ1-5|TRBV12-3/TRBV12-4
TGTGCCAGCAGATTGCAGGGGCGGGAGCAGCCCCAGCATTTT
CASRLQGREQPQHF
>-|few|TRBJ1-5|TRBV6-5
TGTGCCAGCAGTTACGGGTCAGGGGGCAATCAGCCCCAGCATTTT
CASSYGSGGNQPQHF
>-|few|TRBJ1-2|TRBV7-2
TGTGCCGAGGACAGCATTGGCTACACCTTC
CAEDSIGYTF
>-|-|TRBJ2-2|TRBV7-2
TGTGCCAGCAGCTTGTATCAGCCCGGGGAGCTGTTTTTT
CASSLYQPGELFF
>-|-|TRBJ1-1|TRBV3-1
TGTGCCAGCAGCCCAGAACAGTGGGACACTGAAGCTTTCTTT
CASSPEQWDTEAFF
>TRBD1|-|TRBJ2-3|TRBV9
TGTGCCAGCAGCCCCCGGCTAGGACAGGGCGCAGATACGCAGTATTTT
CASSPRLGQGADTQYF
>-|-|TRBJ2-7|TRBV3-1
TGTGCCAGCAGCCAAGAGATATCCTACGAGCAGTACTTC
CASSQEISYEQYF
>-|few|TRBJ2-2|TRBV20-1
TGCAGTGCTAGAGAGGGGAACACCGGGGAGCTGTTTTTT
CSAREGNTGELFF
>-|-|TRBJ1-2|TRBV20-1
TGCAGTGCCGCTCCCCCTGGGACAATCAACTATGGCTACACCTTC
CSAAPPGTINYGYTF
>-|-|TRBJ2-1|TRBV27
TGTGCCAGTGGGTGGGGTAGTAGCAACAATGAGCAGTTCTTC
CASGWGSSNNEQFF
>-|few|TRBJ2-3|TRBV12-3/TRBV12-4
TGTGCCAGCAGACGGGGCTCAGAGGATACGCAGTATTTT
CASRRGSEDTQYF
>-|few|TRBJ2-5|TRBV18
TGTGCCAGCTCACCACGATGGGGGTTCCAAGAGACCCAGTACTTC
CASSPRWGFQETQYF
>TRBD1|many|TRBJ2-3|TRBV5-1
TGCGCCAGCAGCCGTGACAGGGGGCTAGATACGCAGTATTTT
CASSRDRGLDTQYF
>-|-|TRBJ1-1|TRBV20-1
TGCAGTGCTCCAGGGTGGGGGGACCAAGCTTTCTTT
CSAPGWGDQAFF
>TRBD2|-|TRBJ2-2|TRBV7-3
TGTGCCAGCAGCCCGAATCTCGCGGGGGCGAACACCGGGGAGCTGTTTTTT
CASSPNLAGANTGELFF
>TRBD1|-|TRBJ1-2|TRBV5-6
TGTGCCAGCATCCCTTCCGGGACAGCCAATCACTATGGCTACACCTTC
CASIPSGTANHYGYTF
>-|-|TRBJ1-6|TRBV7-3
TGTGCCAGCAGCCCAACGGTTGGCTCACCCCTCCACTTT
CASSPTVGSPLHF
>TRBD1|-|TRBJ2-2|TRBV7-2
TGTGCCAGCAGCTTAGCGGCAGGGGGTATTGCCGGGGAGCTGTTTTTT
CASSLAAGGIAGELFF
>TRBD2|few|TRBJ2-3|TRBV5-1
TGCGCCAGCAGCTTGGTAGCGGGTGCAGATACGCAGTATTTT
CASSLVAGADTQYF
>-|few|TRBJ2-1|TRBV2
TGTGCCAGCGGGGGGCGCTACAATGAGCAGTTCTTC
CASGGRYNEQFF
>-|few|TRBJ2-5|TRBV3-1
TGTGCCAGCAGCCAAGTAGAGCGAGAGACCCAGTACTTC
CASSQVERETQYF
>TRBD2|few|TRBJ2-3|TRBV9
TGTGCCAGCAGCGATGGACTAGCGGGGACAGATACGCAGTATTTT
CASSDGLAGTDTQYF
>-|few|TRBJ2-2|TRBV9
TGTGCCAGCAGCGTGGGGCGGGGAGAAACGAACACCGGGGAGCTGTTTTTT
CASSVGRGETNTGELFF
>-|few|TRBJ2-1|TRBV4-3
TGCGCCAGCAGCCAAGTGTTCGCCGCGGGTGATGAGCAGTTCTTC
CASSQVFAAGDEQFF
>-|-|TRBJ1-4|TRBV10-3
TGTGCCATCAGGGATGCGTCTAATGAAAAACTGTTTTTT
CAIRDASNEKLFF
>TRBD2|-|TRBJ2-1|TRBV4-2
TGTGCCAGCAGCCAAGAACTAGCGGCCTACGGCAATGAGCAGTTCTTC
CASSQELAAYGNEQFF
>TRBD2|few|TRBJ2-5|TRBV7-2
TGTGCCAGCAGCTTATTGGGAGGGCTAGGAGAGACCCAGTACTTC
CASSLLGGLGETQYF
>-|-|TRBJ2-2|TRBV5-1
TGCGCCAGCAGCTTGGAGACAACCGGGGAGCTGTTTTTT
CASSLETTGELFF
>-|-|TRBJ1-1|TRBV5-1
TGCGCCAGCGCCAGTTCGATGAACACTGAAGCTTTCTTT
CASASSMNTEAFF
>-|few|TRBJ2-7|TRBV12-3/TRBV12-4
TGTGCCAGCAGTTCGGAGGGGGGGGAGTACGAGCAGTACTTC
CASSSEGGEYEQYF
>-|-|TRBJ2-1|TRBV5-1
TGCGCCAGCAGCTTGGAGGGAATCGAGTACAATGAGCAGTTCTTC
CASSLEGIEYNEQFF
>TRBD1|-|TRBJ2-3|TRBV12-3/TRBV12-4
TGTGCCAGCAGCACACAGGGGGCCCACACAGATACGCAGTATTTT
CASSTQGAHTDTQYF
>TRBD1|many|TRBJ2-7|TRBV27
TGTGCCAGCAGTCTTAGACAGGGCGCCTACGAGCAGTACTTC
CASSLRQGAYEQYF
>TRBD1|-|TRBJ2-1|TRBV7-3
TGTGCCAGCAGCTTAAATTCTCAGGGGGACTACAATGAGCAGTTCTTC
CASSLNSQGDYNEQFF